Presented here are 20 T cell receptor beta chains from one specimen sequenced in a study of shared clonotypes between healthy human individuals. Clones were sequenced by immunoSEQ multiplex PCR, and TCRdb holds only the in-frame ones, with some missing. The sample yields 2 million to 2.5 million clones, approximately 93% seen once. Sequences were obtained from naive CD4+ T cells from PBMCs. Subset in this sample: CD45RA+ positively selected. Source of these receptors: a man younger than 35 in good health. Some clones in this sample may be carry-over from other donors' samples.

V usage is TRBV11-2 and J usage is TRBJ2-3; D is perhaps TRBD1 (6 bases). Germline V gene lookup returns CDR1 SGHAT and CDR2 FQNNGV. Trimming pared 2 bases from V and 4 bases from J, leaving 10 bases between. The CDR3 sequence is 14 residues long. CDR3 coding DNA: TGTGCCAGCAGCTTAACAGGGTATGCAGATACGCAGTATTTT. The encoded protein is CASSLTGYADTQYF.

The chain uses TRBV29-1 and TRBJ2-1; D may correspond to TRBD1 or TRBD2 (5 bases each). Trimming shortened V by 4 bases and J by 3 bases, and 19 bases separated the two germline ends. CDR1 is SQVTM, CDR2 ANQGSEA, per germline. The CDR3 is 16 residues long. CDR3 DNA sequence: TGCAGCGTTGGGGCGGGTTGGGGCCCAAACTACAATGAGCAGTTCTTC. This translates into CSVGAGWGPNYNEQFF.

This clone was seen just once. The chain carries TRBV20-1 and TRBJ2-5; D ambiguous. Germline V lookup: CDR1 DFQATT, CDR2 SNEGSKA (reference sequence). Trimming took off 3 bases at V and 1 base at J, with 3 bases between the two ends. The CDR3 covers 11 residues. The CDR3 spells CSASIQETQYF. CDR3 nucleotide sequence: TGCAGTGCTAGTATCCAAGAGACCCAGTACTTC.

The chain couples TRBV7-3 to TRBJ2-5; the match to TRBD2 covers 8 bases. The trim removed 6 bases at V and 4 bases at J, leaving 10 bases unmatched. CDR3 length equals 15 residues. Germline-derived CDR1 and CDR2 are SGHTA and FQGTGA. This CDR3 is CASSLTSVGGETQYF. The CDR3 nucleotides read TGTGCCAGCAGTCTGACTAGCGTGGGGGGAGAGACCCAGTACTTC.

Comments on this clone: Other DNA variants within this sample encode the same CDR3. The chain joins TRBV6-5 to TRBJ1-5, with 7 bases that match TRBD1. V lost 2 bases and J lost 2; bases outside the gene matches: 0. The CDR3 totals 14 residues. Germline CDR1 is MNHEY and CDR2 is SVGAGI. In DNA form, the CDR3 reads TGTGCCAGCAGTTACGGACAGGGCAATCAGCCCCAGCATTTT. Translated: CASSYGQGNQPQHF.

The chain combines TRBV6-1 with TRBJ2-7; 7 nucleotides align to TRBD2. CDR1 is MNHNS and CDR2 is SASEGT in the germline V gene. There are 12 residues in the CDR3. With 11 bases clipped from V and 4 bases from J, the junction kept 8 bases outside the gene matches. CDR3 nucleotides: TGTGCCGCTTCTTGGGGGGGGTACGAGCAGTACTTC. It encodes CAASWGGYEQYF.

The rearrangement uses TRBV11-2 and TRBJ2-3, with 12 bases fitting TRBD2. After removal of 3 bases from V and 5 bases from J, the junction contained 3 bases not matched to a gene. This CDR3 region has 15 residues. Germline V CDR1 and CDR2: SGHAT, FQNNGV. In DNA, the CDR3 is TGTGCCAGCAGCTTCCGGACTAGCGGGATAGATACGCAGTATTTT. Its translation is CASSFRTSGIDTQYF. The whole variable domain, filled in from reference TRBV11-2 and TRBJ2-3, reads EAGVAQSPRYKIIEKRQSVAFWCNPISGHATLYWYQQILGQGPKLLIQFQNNGVVDDSQLPKDRFSAERLKGVDSTLKIQPAKLEDSAVYLCASSFRTSGIDTQYFGPGTRLTVL.

This chain connects TRBV2 to TRBJ2-3; 12 nucleotides line up with TRBD1. The junction had 8 bases not matched to a gene; V was cut back by 11 bases and J by 2 bases. Germline CDR1 SNHLY, CDR2 FYNNEI. This CDR3 comprises 15 residues. In DNA form, the CDR3 reads TGTGCCCTTCAGCGGGGACAGGGGGCCACAGATACGCAGTATTTT. It encodes CALQRGQGATDTQYF.

The V and J genes are TRBV5-6 and TRBJ2-6, with D perhaps assigned TRBD1 or TRBD2 (5 bases each). CDR1 is SGHDT and CDR2 is YYEEEE in the germline V gene. The CDR3 length is 17 residues. Trimming stripped 5 bases from V and 0 bases from J, with 15 bases between. This CDR3 reads CASSLPGPISGANVLTF. Here the CDR3 DNA reads TGTGCCAGCAGTCTTCCGGGACCGATCTCTGGGGCCAACGTCCTGACTTTC.

The chain combines TRBV1 with TRBJ2-1; TRBD2 is taken as the D call from the table, unchecked against the DNA. TRBV1 is a recognized pseudogene. The length of the CDR3 is 16 residues. The CDR3 is CIQRRTSGRSYNEQFF. CDR3 in DNA: TGCATCCAACGGAGGACTAGCGGGAGGTCCTACAATGAGCAGTTCTTC.

This chain uses TRBV6-1 with TRBJ1-5, with D perhaps matching TRBD1 (6 bases). The V gene's germline CDR1 is MNHNS and CDR2 SASEGT. Trimming took 1 base from V and 3 from J, leaving 7 bases between them. The length of the CDR3 is 14 residues. DNA for the CDR3: TGTGCCAGCAGTGAAGGACAGGACAATCAGCCCCAGCATTTT. As protein: CASSEGQDNQPQHF.

The chain joins TRBV6-5 to TRBJ1-6; D uncertain. Trimming shortened V by 5 bases and J by 12 bases, and 14 bases separated the two germline ends. There are 13 residues in the CDR3. Germline loops: CDR1 MNHEY, CDR2 SVGAGI. CDR3 in amino acids: CASSASQFRPLHF. The CDR3 nucleotides read TGTGCCAGCAGTGCCAGCCAGTTTAGACCCCTCCACTTT.

The J gene is TRBJ2-7, the V gene TRBV6-5; 7 bases are shared with TRBD1. The CDR3 spans 14 residues. Germline CDR1 MNHEY, CDR2 SVGAGI. The junction had 5 bases not matched to a gene; V was cut back by 5 bases and J by 1 base. CDR3 region: CASSRDSISYEQYF. For the CDR3, the DNA is TGTGCCAGCAGTCGGGACAGCATTTCCTACGAGCAGTACTTC.

The chain has TRBV28 and TRBJ2-6, with 12 positions matching TRBD1. This CDR3 has 17 residues. Germline V gene data show CDR1 as MDHEN and CDR2 as SYDVKM. With V trimmed by 9 bases and J by 4 bases, 10 bases remained unmatched. CDR3 protein: CASLPGQGAQGANVLTF. The CDR3 region has the DNA TGTGCCAGTCTGCCGGGACAGGGGGCGCAAGGGGCCAACGTCCTGACTTTC.

V and J are TRBV10-1 and TRBJ2-7; 7 bases are shared with TRBD2. The germline V gene has CDR1 WNHNN and CDR2 SYGVQD (reference sequence). J was trimmed by 3 bases and V by 4 bases; bases with no gene match: 6. This CDR3 comprises 14 residues. As DNA, the CDR3 is TGCGCCAGCAGTGTTGGCGGGAGTGGCTACGAGCAGTACTTC. As protein: CASSVGGSGYEQYF.

This sequence joins TRBV6-6 and TRBJ2-2; D unresolved. Trimming removed 5 bases from V and 6 bases from J, with 13 bases in between. The CDR3 spans 14 residues. CDR1 is MNHNY and CDR2 is SVGAGI in the germline V gene (reference sequence). CDR3 DNA sequence: TGTGCCAGCAGTACCCGCGTGGTGGCCGGGGAGCTGTTTTTT. Protein product: CASSTRVVAGELFF.

The V and J genes are TRBV7-6 and TRBJ2-6; a possible D gene is TRBD1 (5 bases). Germline loops: CDR1 SGHVS, CDR2 FNYEAQ. Trimming took 4 bases from V and 4 from J, leaving 14 bases between them. There are 16 residues in the CDR3. CDR3 in amino acids: CASSSQGLGGANVLTF. Written as DNA, the CDR3 is TGTGCCAGCAGCTCGCAGGGTTTAGGAGGGGCCAACGTCCTGACTTTC. Complete variable domain (other parts from reference TRBV7-6 and TRBJ2-6): GAGVSQSPRYKVTKRGQDVALRCDPISGHVSLYWYRQALGQGPEFLTYFNYEAQQDKSGLPNDRFSAERPEGSISTLTIQRTEQRDSAMYRCASSSQGLGGANVLTFGAGSRLTVL.

V gene TRBV19 combines with J gene TRBJ2-2; D is perhaps TRBD1 (5 bases). V was trimmed by 9 bases and J by 4 bases, leaving 6 bases between them. Germline lookup yields CDR1 LNHDA and CDR2 SQIVND (reference sequence). This CDR3 spans 11 amino acids. The CDR3: CASQGTGELFF. In nucleotides, the CDR3 is TGTGCCAGCCAGGGCACCGGGGAGCTGTTTTTT. The variable domain in full, with the rest retrieved from reference TRBV19 and TRBJ2-2, is DGGITQSPKYLFRKEGQNVTLSCEQNLNHDAMYWYRQDPGQGLRLIYYSQIVNDFQKGDIAEGYSVSREKKESFPLTVTSAQKNPTAFYLCASQGTGELFFGEGSRLTVL.

The genes are TRBV5-6 and TRBJ1-2; no reliable D call. Trimming removed 0 bases from V and 2 bases from J, with 2 bases in between. Per the germline V gene, CDR1 is SGHDT and CDR2 is YYEEEE. This CDR3 has 12 residues. The CDR3 DNA reads TGTGCCAGCAGCTTGGGAAACTATGGCTACACCTTC. Protein: CASSLGNYGYTF.

The count of this clone is one. Other DNA sequences within the sample encode an identical CDR3. The chain employs TRBV2 and TRBJ2-2; D unclear. Trimming cost V 1 base and J 8 bases, with 5 bases left between them. The CDR3 covers 12 residues. Germline V gene lookup returns CDR1 SNHLY and CDR2 FYNNEI. The CDR3 reads CASSEGAGELFF. In DNA, the CDR3 is TGTGCCAGCAGTGAAGGGGCGGGGGAGCTGTTTTTT.